The rows below give T cell receptor beta chains drawn from one sample of a study of CD8 T cells in ankylosing spondylitis. TCRdb passed the 5' RACE reads through MiXCR, listing each CDR3 protein once. The sample holds some 180,000 distinct CDR3 sequences, 18% seen once. Source material: blood, either unsorted or a sorted T cell fraction (not recorded which). Every receptor here comes from a male donor under 30 with ankylosing spondylitis or in good health (not recorded which). CDR3s include the opening cysteine and the closing phenylalanine or tryptophan. Fields, in order: clone size, CDR3 length, D gene, V gene, J gene, CDR3 DNA, CDR3 protein. The D gene is left open where the match is weak. The listing skips clone size in some rows; elsewhere it reads once, few, many or a size class.

>many|15|.|TRBV5-1|TRBJ1-3
TGCGCCAGCAGCTTGGATACAAGCCCTGGAAACACCATATATTTT
CASSLDTSPGNTIYF
>few|15|.|TRBV7-3|TRBJ1-6
TGTGCCAGCAGCCCGGATACCGGGACTAATTCACCCCTCCACTTT
CASSPDTGTNSPLHF
>many|13|.|TRBV29-1|TRBJ2-5
TGCAGCGTTGAAGGGAGGGACAGAGAGACCCAGTACTTC
CSVEGRDRETQYF
>.|14|.|TRBV20-1|TRBJ2-2
TGCAGTGTTGCGAGTAGCGGAGGCACCGGGGAGCTGTTTTTT
CSVASSGGTGELFF
>many|15|.|TRBV7-9|TRBJ1-5
TGTGCCAGCAGCCCATCTTTTCACCAGGGCCAGCCCCAGCATTTT
CASSPSFHQGQPQHF
>many|16|.|TRBV11-2|TRBJ2-2
TGTGCCAGCAGGGTCGTCGGGGGCGCGAGGGCCGGGGAGCTGTTTTTT
CASRVVGGARAGELFF
>many|11|TRBD1|TRBV29-1|TRBJ1-2
TGCAGCGTGGGACAGGGGTATGGCTACACCTTC
CSVGQGYGYTF
>many|16|TRBD1|TRBV5-6|TRBJ1-1
TGTGCCAGCAGCTTGGTGGGGACAGGATGGAACACTGAAGCTTTCTTT
CASSLVGTGWNTEAFF
>many|16|.|TRBV14|TRBJ2-1
TGTGCCAGCAGCCAAGGGTTGGGGGCGTCCTACAATGAGCAGTTCTTC
CASSQGLGASYNEQFF
>many|17|TRBD1|TRBV20-1|TRBJ1-3
TGCAGTGCTAGAGAAGCTACAGGGGGTGCATCTGGAAACACCATATATTTT
CSAREATGGASGNTIYF
>.|18|TRBD1|TRBV6-5|TRBJ1-3
TGTGCCAGCAGTTACTCGGGTGTAGGACAGGGGTTCGGAAACACCATATATTTT
CASSYSGVGQGFGNTIYF
>many|13|.|TRBV12-3/TRBV12-4|TRBJ2-7
TGTGCCAGCAGGGAGGGGGGGTCACTCGAGCAGTACTTC
CASREGGSLEQYF
>many|14|.|TRBV10-3|TRBJ2-1
TGTGCCATGAGGTGGGGCTATGGGCACAATGAGCAGTTCTTC
CAMRWGYGHNEQFF
>many|14|TRBD1|TRBV20-1|TRBJ2-2
TGCAGTGCCGGACAGGGGGCGCGGGTCGGGGAGCTGTTTTTT
CSAGQGARVGELFF
>medium-sized|15|.|TRBV10-2|TRBJ2-3
TGCGCCAGCAGTGGTGTCTTCGGGGTCACAGATACGCAGTATTTT
CASSGVFGVTDTQYF
>.|12|.|TRBV6-5|TRBJ2-1
TGTGCCAGCACTCACCGACCCGGGGAGCAGTTCTTC
CASTHRPGEQFF
>many|14|.|TRBV20-1|TRBJ2-7
TGCAGTGCTAGGATCCTGCCCGGGACCTACGAGCAGTACTTC
CSARILPGTYEQYF
>many|13|.|TRBV7-2|TRBJ2-1
TGTGCCAGCAGCCGGCGGCTATACAATGAGCAGTTCTTC
CASSRRLYNEQFF
>many|17|TRBD1|TRBV5-1|TRBJ1-6
TGCGCCAGCAGCTCCGGACAGGGGAGCTCCTATAATTCACCCCTCCACTTT
CASSSGQGSSYNSPLHF
>many|17|TRBD2|TRBV5-1|TRBJ2-1
TGCGCCAGCAGCTTGAGTGGGTGGGTAGCGGGAGACAATGAGCAGTTCTTC
CASSLSGWVAGDNEQFF
>.|17|TRBD2|TRBV12-5|TRBJ2-1
TGTGCTAGTGGTTTGGCAATCAGCCTAGCGGGGCACGATGAGCAGTTCTTC
CASGLAISLAGHDEQFF
>many|15|TRBD2|TRBV2|TRBJ2-2
TGTGCCAGCACCGAAAGGACTAGCGGTACCGGGGAGCTGTTTTTT
CASTERTSGTGELFF
>many|13|TRBD1|TRBV7-9|TRBJ1-2
TGTGCCAGCAGCTGGACAGGGCAGGGGGGCTACACCTTC
CASSWTGQGGYTF
>.|10|.|TRBV2|TRBJ2-2
TGTGCCAGCGGGATCGGGGAGCTGTTTTTT
CASGIGELFF
>.|12|.|TRBV19|TRBJ1-1
TGTGCCACCTCACCAGCGAACACTGAAGCTTTCTTT
CATSPANTEAFF
>many|16|TRBD2|TRBV24-1|TRBJ2-1
TGTGCCACCAGTGATATACCTAGCGGGAGGTACAATGAGCAGTTCTTC
CATSDIPSGRYNEQFF
>few|14|.|TRBV27|TRBJ2-7
TGTGCCAGCAGTTTATGGGCAGGGTCCTACGAGCAGTACTTC
CASSLWAGSYEQYF
>many|14|.|TRBV7-9|TRBJ1-2
TGTGCCAGCAGCTCGGACGCAGCCAACTATGGCTACACCTTC
CASSSDAANYGYTF
>many|15|TRBD2|TRBV13|TRBJ2-1
TGTGCCAGCAGCTTAGATGGCGGGAGTTACAATGAGCAGTTCTTC
CASSLDGGSYNEQFF
>many|18|.|TRBV6-5|TRBJ2-3
TGTGCCAGCAGTTACTCGCCACTAGTTGGGTCTAGCACAGATACGCAGTATTTT
CASSYSPLVGSSTDTQYF
>.|15|TRBD2|TRBV20-1|TRBJ2-7
TGCAGTGCTAGCCCGACTAGCGGGGCCTTATACGAGCAGTACTTC
CSASPTSGALYEQYF
>.|14|.|TRBV11-3|TRBJ2-1
TGTGCCAGCAGCCACCGTGACAGAAACAATGAGCAGTTCTTC
CASSHRDRNNEQFF
>many|12|.|TRBV29-1|TRBJ1-1
TGCAGCGTTGGAGATTGGGCCACTGAAGCTTTCTTT
CSVGDWATEAFF
>many|17|.|TRBV7-8|TRBJ1-3
TGTGCCAGCAGCCCCCGCCTGAGCGGCGCCTCTGGAAACACCATATATTTT
CASSPRLSGASGNTIYF
>many|17|TRBD1|TRBV20-1|TRBJ2-2
TGCAGTGCTACCGGAATTACAGGGGGCGCGAACACCGGGGAGCTGTTTTTT
CSATGITGGANTGELFF
>.|16|TRBD1|TRBV11-3|TRBJ1-2
TGTGCCAGCAGCTTGGGACAGACCAAAGATAACTATGGCTACACCTTC
CASSLGQTKDNYGYTF
>.|13|.|TRBV4-2|TRBJ2-1
TGTGCCAGCCGAGGGGACCCGATAGAGGAGCAGTTCTTC
CASRGDPIEEQFF
>many|17|TRBD2|TRBV28|TRBJ2-7
TGTGCCAGCAGTTGGACTAGCGGGTACAAACACTCCTACGAGCAGTACTTC
CASSWTSGYKHSYEQYF
>many|14|TRBD2|TRBV24-1|TRBJ2-1
TGTGCCACTCTAGCTAGCGGATCCTACAATGAGCAGTTCTTC
CATLASGSYNEQFF
>many|15|TRBD2|TRBV7-8|TRBJ2-1
TGTGCCAGCAGCCGTGCGCGGGAGTTCCACAATGAGCAGTTCTTC
CASSRAREFHNEQFF
>.|16|TRBD1|TRBV18|TRBJ1-1
TGTGCCAGCTCATCCGGGACAGGGCTCGGGAACACTGAAGCTTTCTTT
CASSSGTGLGNTEAFF
>.|16|TRBD2|TRBV5-1|TRBJ2-1
TGCGCCAGCAGCGCAATAGCGGGAGGGCAATACAATGAGCAGTTCTTC
CASSAIAGGQYNEQFF
>many|12|.|TRBV20-1|TRBJ1-2
TGCAGTGCGGTACAGAAGATATATGGCTACACCTTC
CSAVQKIYGYTF
>many|12|.|TRBV29-1|TRBJ2-1
TGCAGCGCCGCAACTAGTAACAATGAGCAGTTCTTC
CSAATSNNEQFF
>many|12|.|TRBV5-1|TRBJ1-1
TGCGCCAGCAGCTCAGGGCTATCTGAAGCTTTCTTT
CASSSGLSEAFF
>many|11|.|TRBV20-1|TRBJ2-3
TGCAGTGCTAGAGTAGGAGATACGCAGTATTTT
CSARVGDTQYF
>many|11|.|TRBV28|TRBJ1-1
TGTGCCAGCAGGCGGTCCAATGAAGCTTTCTTT
CASRRSNEAFF
>.|13|TRBD2|TRBV12-3/TRBV12-4|TRBJ2-1
TGTGCCAGCAGACATAGCGGGAGGGAAGAGCAGTTCTTC
CASRHSGREEQFF
>.|15|.|TRBV4-3|TRBJ1-1
TGCGCCAGCAGCCAAGACCGGGGCTTAAGCACTGAAGCTTTCTTT
CASSQDRGLSTEAFF
>.|13|.|TRBV20-1|TRBJ2-5
TGCAGTGCTAGAGATCTCGGTGATGAGACCCAGTACTTC
CSARDLGDETQYF
>many|14|TRBD1|TRBV12-3/TRBV12-4|TRBJ2-1
TGTGCCAGCAGTTCTGGACAGGCAAATTATGAGCAGTTCTTC
CASSSGQANYEQFF
>many|16|TRBD1|TRBV6-5|TRBJ1-2
TGTGCCAGCAGTTCCGAGGGGGAGGGACAGACCTATGGCTACACCTTC
CASSSEGEGQTYGYTF
>many|16|TRBD2|TRBV12-3/TRBV12-4|TRBJ2-2
TGTGCCAGCAGTCCCCTCGGGACTAGCCTCACCGGGGAGCTGTTTTTT
CASSPLGTSLTGELFF
>many|13|.|TRBV12-3/TRBV12-4|TRBJ2-2
TGTGCCAGCAGTTCCGGGAGCACCGGGGAGCTGTTTTTT
CASSSGSTGELFF
>many|14|.|TRBV5-1|TRBJ2-5
TGCGCCAGCAGCTTGGCTGGGGCCCTAGAGACCCAGTACTTC
CASSLAGALETQYF
>.|12|.|TRBV20-1|TRBJ2-7
TGCAGTGCTAGACCGGGTTGGGACGAGCAGTACTTC
CSARPGWDEQYF
>many|13|TRBD2|TRBV28|TRBJ2-4
TGTGTGGCGGGAGGGGGACAAAATGACATTCAGTACTTC
CVAGGGQNDIQYF
>.|15|.|TRBV5-4|TRBJ2-1
TGTGCCAGCAGCTTATGGGGATCTTACTACAATGAGCAGTTCTTC
CASSLWGSYYNEQFF